Reported below is one T cell receptor beta chain. Antigen specificity is unknown. The data were taken from a study of CXCR3-negative and CXCR3-positive naive CD8 T cells. UMI-labeled 5' RACE TRB cDNA libraries were prepared from the cells. From its re-call of the 5' RACE reads, TCRdb lists each CDR3 protein once, without DNA. The listing contains 150,000 to 170,000 distinct CDR3 sequences. Findings and caveats of the study: The study found that naive CXCR3-negative and CXCR3-positive cells shared TRBV-TRBJ usage, while memory cells differed. Comparably high diversity was seen in both naive subsets, and much lower diversity in memory CD8+ cells. TRB CDR3s of CXCR3-positive naive cells were more hydrophobic than those of CXCR3-negative naive cells.

The germline V gene encodes CDR1 MNHEY and CDR2 SMNVEV (reference sequence). The CDR3 extends over 14 amino acids. Sorting was done in triplicate for each CD8+ T cell subset (about 300,000 cells each). Naive CD8+ T cells had a CD45RO-CCR7+CD27+CD95- phenotype. The origin of this receptor is a human donor in good health. Some clones in this sample may be carry-over from other donors' samples. V and J are TRBV27 and TRBJ2-1. The sample consisted of naive CXCR3+ CD8+ T cells from blood. Described subset: CD45RO-CCR7+CD27+CD95- naive CD8+ T cells expressing CXCR3 (TNR3+). CDR3: CASSFSLADNEQFF.